This entry is about one TCR beta chain. The data were obtained in a study of tumor T cells in aggressive B-cell lymphoma. Data came from immunoSEQ multiplex PCR; TCRdb stores just in-frame clones and leaves some out. The data contain about 7,600 clones, 82% of them singletons. Sequenced sample: tumor tissue. The TCR was taken from an adult with diffuse large B cell lymphoma.

This chain's CDR3 is CSVPPGGDEQFF. In DNA form, the CDR3 reads TGCAGCGTGCCGCCGGGGGGGGATGAGCAGTTCTTC. This sequence joins TRBV29-1 and TRBJ2-1, with 8 nucleotides matching TRBD2. V dropped 6 bases and J dropped 8; count of bases not matched to a gene: 6. The germline CDR1 and CDR2 sequences are SQVTM and ANQGSEA. CDR3 size: 12 residues.